This T cell receptor (beta chain) appears in the sequencing data of a study of cytomegalovirus exposure and HLA in healthy donors. Across the whole study: Approximately 81% of around 390 genotyped donors fell in the Caucasian-associated ancestry cluster.

This CDR3 has 13 residues. V lost 6 bases to trimming and J lost 4 bases, with 11 bases between them. Germline V CDR1 and CDR2: LNHDA, SQIVND (reference sequence). Use of 60 Vbeta and 13 Jbeta primers characterized the PCR. Per the original data handling: Unique TCR beta chains totaled some 80 million in a later count, with roughly 11 million of them shared. Produced via immunoSEQ multiplex PCR; TCRdb's table is partial and in-frame only. V, J and clone size are taken as reported in that table, and D and trimming were inferred from the DNA itself. The table records roughly 120,000 clones, 80% of them present only once.

Sequences were obtained from PBMCs. This clonotype originated in a male donor in good health and CMV-seronegative. V usage is TRBV19 and J usage is TRBJ2-3, with a tentative D call TRBD2 (6 bases). The CDR3 here is CASRLPGADTQYF. The DNA of the CDR3 is TGTGCCAGTAGACTCCCGGGAGCAGATACGCAGTATTTT. Full variable domain (missing parts from reference TRBV19 and TRBJ2-3): DGGITQSPKYLFRKEGQNVTLSCEQNLNHDAMYWYRQDPGQGLRLIYYSQIVNDFQKGDIAEGYSVSREKKESFPLTVTSAQKNPTAFYLCASRLPGADTQYFGPGTRLTVL.